The subject of this entry is one TCR beta chain. Its specificity is unknown. Germline CDR1 reads DFQATT; CDR2 reads SNEGSKA (reference sequence). The V segment lost 4 bases and the J segment 4 bases; nucleotides outside the gene matches: 2. This CDR3 is 13 amino acids long. Unique molecular identifiers were present on cDNA, and template switching added a universal primer site. Each CDR3 protein is one row after TCRdb ran MiXCR on the 5' RACE reads. This table holds more than 1.5 million distinct CDR3 sequences, less than 40% found once. These data belong to a study of identical twins. Study-wide results and caveats: Abundant cord blood beta clonotypes carried fewer insertions; memory repertoires showed none.

The genes are TRBV20-1 and TRBJ2-5; 11 positions agree with TRBD2. The TCR comes from a newborn girl in good health. The sequenced sample was cord blood. The CDR3 DNA reads TGCAGTGCTATAACTAGCGGGGGAGAGACCCAGTACTTC. Translating it yields CSAITSGGETQYF.